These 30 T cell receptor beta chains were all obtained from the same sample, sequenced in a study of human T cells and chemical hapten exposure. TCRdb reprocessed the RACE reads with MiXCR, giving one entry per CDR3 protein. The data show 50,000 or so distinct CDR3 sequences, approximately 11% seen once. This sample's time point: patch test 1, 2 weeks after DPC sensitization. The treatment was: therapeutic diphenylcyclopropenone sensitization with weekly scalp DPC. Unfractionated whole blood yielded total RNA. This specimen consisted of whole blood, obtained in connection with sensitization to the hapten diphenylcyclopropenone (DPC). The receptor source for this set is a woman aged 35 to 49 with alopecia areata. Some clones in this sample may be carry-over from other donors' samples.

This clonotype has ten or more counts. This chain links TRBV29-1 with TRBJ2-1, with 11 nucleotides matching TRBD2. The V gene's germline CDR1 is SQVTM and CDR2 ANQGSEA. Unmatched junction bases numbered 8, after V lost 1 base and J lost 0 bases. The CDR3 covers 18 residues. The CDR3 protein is CSVEGTSGRSSSYNEQFF. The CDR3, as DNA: TGCAGCGTTGAAGGGACTAGCGGGCGATCAAGCTCCTACAATGAGCAGTTCTTC.

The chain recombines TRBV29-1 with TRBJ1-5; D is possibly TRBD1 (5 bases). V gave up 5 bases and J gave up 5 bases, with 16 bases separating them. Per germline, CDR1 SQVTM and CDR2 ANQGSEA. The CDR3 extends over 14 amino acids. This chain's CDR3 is CSVTLGTSDQPQHF. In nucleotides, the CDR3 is TGCAGCGTTACCCTCGGGACCTCCGATCAGCCCCAGCATTTT.

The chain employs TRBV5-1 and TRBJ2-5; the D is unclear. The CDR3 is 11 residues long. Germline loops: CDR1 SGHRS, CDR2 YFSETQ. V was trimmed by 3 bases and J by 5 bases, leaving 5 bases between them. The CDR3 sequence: CASSYSETQYF. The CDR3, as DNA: TGCGCCAGCAGCTACTCGGAGACCCAGTACTTC.

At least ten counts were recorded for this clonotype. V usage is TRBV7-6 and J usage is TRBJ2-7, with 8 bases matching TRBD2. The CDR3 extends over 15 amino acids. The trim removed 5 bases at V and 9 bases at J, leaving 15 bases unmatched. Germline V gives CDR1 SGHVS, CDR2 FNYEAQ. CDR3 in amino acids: CASSAAGGTPTMQYF. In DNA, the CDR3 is TGTGCCAGCAGCGCGGCGGGAGGTACTCCTACGATGCAGTACTTC.

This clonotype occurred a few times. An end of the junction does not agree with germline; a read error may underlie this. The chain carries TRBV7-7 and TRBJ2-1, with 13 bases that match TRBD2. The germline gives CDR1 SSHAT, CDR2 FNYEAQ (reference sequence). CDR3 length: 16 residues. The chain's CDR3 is CASSSGTSGTGDEQFF. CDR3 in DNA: TGTGCTAGCAGCTCCGGGACTAGCGGGACCGGGGATGAGCAGTTCTTC.

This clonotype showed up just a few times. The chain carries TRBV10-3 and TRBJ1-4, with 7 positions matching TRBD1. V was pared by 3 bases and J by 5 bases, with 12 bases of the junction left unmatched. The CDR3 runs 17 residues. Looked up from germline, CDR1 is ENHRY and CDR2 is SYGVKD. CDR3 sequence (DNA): TGTGCCATCAGTGAATCTATGCGAGGGGGCCTCAATGAAAAACTGTTTTTT. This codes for CAISESMRGGLNEKLFF.

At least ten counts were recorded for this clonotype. The DNA for the CDR3 is TGTGCCAGTAATAGGGCGGTGACAGATACGCAGTATTTT. It yields the protein CASNRAVTDTQYF. The rearrangement links TRBV19 to TRBJ2-3, with unresolved D. V lost 7 bases and J lost 3, with 11 bases in between. Germline V gene data show CDR1 as LNHDA and CDR2 as SQIVND (reference sequence). The CDR3 covers 13 residues.

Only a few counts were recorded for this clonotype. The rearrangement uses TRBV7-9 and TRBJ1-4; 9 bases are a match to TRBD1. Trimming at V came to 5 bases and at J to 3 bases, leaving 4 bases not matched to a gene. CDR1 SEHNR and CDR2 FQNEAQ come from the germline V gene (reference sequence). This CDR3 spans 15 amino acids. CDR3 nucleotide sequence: TGTGCCAGCAGCACTAGACAGGGGGCTAATGAAAAACTGTTTTTT. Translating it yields CASSTRQGANEKLFF.

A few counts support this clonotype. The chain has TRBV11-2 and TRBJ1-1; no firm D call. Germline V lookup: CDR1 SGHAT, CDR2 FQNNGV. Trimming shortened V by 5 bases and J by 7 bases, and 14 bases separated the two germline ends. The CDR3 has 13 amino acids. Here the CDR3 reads CASSQPSQHEAFF. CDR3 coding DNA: TGTGCCAGCAGCCAACCCTCCCAGCATGAAGCTTTCTTT.

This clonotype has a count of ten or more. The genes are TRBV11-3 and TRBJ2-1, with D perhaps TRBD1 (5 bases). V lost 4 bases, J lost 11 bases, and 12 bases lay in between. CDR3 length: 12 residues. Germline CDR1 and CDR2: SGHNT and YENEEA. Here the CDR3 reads CASSSQGRKQFF. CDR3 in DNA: TGTGCCAGCAGCTCGCAGGGTAGAAAGCAGTTCTTC.

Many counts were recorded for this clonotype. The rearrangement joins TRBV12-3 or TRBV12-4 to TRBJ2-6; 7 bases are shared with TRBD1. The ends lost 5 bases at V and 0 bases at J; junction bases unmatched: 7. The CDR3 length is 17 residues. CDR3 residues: CASSMDRYPSGANVLTF. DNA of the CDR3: TGTGCCAGCAGTATGGACAGGTACCCCTCTGGGGCCAACGTCCTGACTTTC.

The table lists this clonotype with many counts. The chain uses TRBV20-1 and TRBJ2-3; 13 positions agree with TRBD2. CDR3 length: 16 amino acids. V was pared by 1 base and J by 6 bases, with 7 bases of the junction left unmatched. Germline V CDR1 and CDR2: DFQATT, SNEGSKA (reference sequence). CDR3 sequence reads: CSARGGLAGVRDTQYF. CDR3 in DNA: TGCAGTGCTAGAGGCGGACTAGCGGGAGTCCGCGATACGCAGTATTTT.

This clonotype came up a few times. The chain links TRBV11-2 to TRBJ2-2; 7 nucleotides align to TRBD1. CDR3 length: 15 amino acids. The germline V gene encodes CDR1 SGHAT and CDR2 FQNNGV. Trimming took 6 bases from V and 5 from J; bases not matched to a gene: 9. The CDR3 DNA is TGTGCCAGCAGTCCGGGACAGAGCCTAACCGGGGAGCTGTTTTTT. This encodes CASSPGQSLTGELFF. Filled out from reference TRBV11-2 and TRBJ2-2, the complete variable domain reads EAGVAQSPRYKIIEKRQSVAFWCNPISGHATLYWYQQILGQGPKLLIQFQNNGVVDDSQLPKDRFSAERLKGVDSTLKIQPAKLEDSAVYLCASSPGQSLTGELFFGEGSRLTVL.

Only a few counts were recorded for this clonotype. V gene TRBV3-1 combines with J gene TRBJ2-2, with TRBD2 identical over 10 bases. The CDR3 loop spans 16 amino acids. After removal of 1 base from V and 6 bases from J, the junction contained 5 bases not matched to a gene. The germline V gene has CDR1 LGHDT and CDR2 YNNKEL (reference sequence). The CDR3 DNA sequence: TGTGCCAGCAGCCAAGCAACTAGCGGGAAGGCCGGGGAGCTGTTTTTT. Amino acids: CASSQATSGKAGELFF.

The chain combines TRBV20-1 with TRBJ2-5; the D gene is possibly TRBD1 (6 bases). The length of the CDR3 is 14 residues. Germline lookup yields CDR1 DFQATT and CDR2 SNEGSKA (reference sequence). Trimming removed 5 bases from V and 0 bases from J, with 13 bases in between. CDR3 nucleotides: TGCAGTGCTTGGACAGCCTCCTACCAAGAGACCCAGTACTTC. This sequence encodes CSAWTASYQETQYF.

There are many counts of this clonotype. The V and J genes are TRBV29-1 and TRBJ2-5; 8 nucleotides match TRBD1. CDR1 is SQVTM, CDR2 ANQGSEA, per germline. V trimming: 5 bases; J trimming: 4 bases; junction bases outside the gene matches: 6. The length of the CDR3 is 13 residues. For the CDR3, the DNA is TGCAGCGTTTTCGACAGGGGACGAGAGACCCAGTACTTC. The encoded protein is CSVFDRGRETQYF. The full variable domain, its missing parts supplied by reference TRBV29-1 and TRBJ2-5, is SAVISQKPSRDICQRGTSLTIQCQVDSQVTMMFWYRQQPGQSLTLIATANQGSEATYESGFVIDKFPISRPNLTFSTLTVSNMSPEDSSIYLCSVFDRGRETQYFGPGTRLLVL.

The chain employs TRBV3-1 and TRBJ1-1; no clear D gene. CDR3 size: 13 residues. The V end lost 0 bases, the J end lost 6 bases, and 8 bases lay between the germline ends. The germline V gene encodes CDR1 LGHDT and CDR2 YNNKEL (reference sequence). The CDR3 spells CASSQDNIAEAFF. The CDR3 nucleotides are TGTGCCAGCAGCCAAGATAATATTGCTGAAGCTTTCTTT.

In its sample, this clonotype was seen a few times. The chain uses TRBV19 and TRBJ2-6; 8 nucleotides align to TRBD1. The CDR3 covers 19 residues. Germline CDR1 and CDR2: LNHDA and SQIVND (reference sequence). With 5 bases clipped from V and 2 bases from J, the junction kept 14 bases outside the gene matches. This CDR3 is CASSEGQGWFSPGANVLTF. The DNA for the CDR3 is TGTGCCAGTAGTGAAGGACAGGGATGGTTCAGTCCTGGGGCCAACGTCCTGACTTTC.

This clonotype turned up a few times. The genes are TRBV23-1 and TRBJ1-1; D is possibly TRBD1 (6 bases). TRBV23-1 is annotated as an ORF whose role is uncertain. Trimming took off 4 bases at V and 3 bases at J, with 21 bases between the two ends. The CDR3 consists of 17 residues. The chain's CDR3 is CASSPHRNRGLDTEAFF. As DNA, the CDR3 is TGCGCCAGCAGTCCCCACCGAAACCGGGGGCTTGACACTGAAGCTTTCTTT.

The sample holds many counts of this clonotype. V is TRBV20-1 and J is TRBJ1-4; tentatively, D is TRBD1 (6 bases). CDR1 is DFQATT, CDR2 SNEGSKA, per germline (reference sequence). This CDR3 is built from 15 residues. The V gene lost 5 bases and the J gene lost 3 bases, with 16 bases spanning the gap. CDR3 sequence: CSAYPPGTSNEKLFF. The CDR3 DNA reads TGCAGTGCTTACCCTCCCGGGACATCTAATGAAAAACTGTTTTTT.

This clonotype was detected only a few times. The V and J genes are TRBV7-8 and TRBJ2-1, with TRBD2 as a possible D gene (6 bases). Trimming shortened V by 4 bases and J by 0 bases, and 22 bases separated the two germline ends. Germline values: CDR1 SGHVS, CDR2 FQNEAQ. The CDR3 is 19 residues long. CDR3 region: CASSSPISHLALSYNEQFF. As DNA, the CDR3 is TGTGCCAGCAGCTCCCCAATATCGCATCTAGCGCTCTCCTACAATGAGCAGTTCTTC.

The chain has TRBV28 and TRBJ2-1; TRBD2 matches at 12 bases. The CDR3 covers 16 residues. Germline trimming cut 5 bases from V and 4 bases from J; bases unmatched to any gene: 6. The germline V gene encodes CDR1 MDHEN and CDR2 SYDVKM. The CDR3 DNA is TGTGCCAGCAGTCTCCCCGGACTAGCGGGGTACAATGAGCAGTTCTTC. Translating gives CASSLPGLAGYNEQFF.

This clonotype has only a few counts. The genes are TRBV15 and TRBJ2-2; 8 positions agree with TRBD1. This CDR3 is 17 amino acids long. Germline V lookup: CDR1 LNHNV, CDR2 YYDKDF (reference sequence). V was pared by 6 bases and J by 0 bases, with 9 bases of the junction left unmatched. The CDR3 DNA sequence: TGTGCCACCAGAACGACAGGGGCCGAGCCGAACACCGGGGAGCTGTTTTTT. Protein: CATRTTGAEPNTGELFF.

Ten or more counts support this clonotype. CDR3 sequence: CASSFGQGGTGELFF. CDR3 in DNA: TGTGCCAGCAGCTTCGGACAGGGAGGTACCGGGGAGCTGTTTTTT. V gene TRBV11-2 combines with J gene TRBJ2-2; 8 bases map to TRBD1. Losses at the gene ends were 3 bases for V and 5 bases for J; bases not matched to a gene: 5. In germline, CDR1 is SGHAT, CDR2 FQNNGV. The CDR3 runs 15 residues. The full variable domain, completed using reference TRBV11-2 and TRBJ2-2, is EAGVAQSPRYKIIEKRQSVAFWCNPISGHATLYWYQQILGQGPKLLIQFQNNGVVDDSQLPKDRFSAERLKGVDSTLKIQPAKLEDSAVYLCASSFGQGGTGELFFGEGSRLTVL.

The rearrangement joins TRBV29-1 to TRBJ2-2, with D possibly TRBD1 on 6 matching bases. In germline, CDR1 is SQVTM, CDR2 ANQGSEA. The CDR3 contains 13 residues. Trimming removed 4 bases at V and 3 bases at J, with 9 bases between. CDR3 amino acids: CSVVGHHTGELFF. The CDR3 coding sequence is TGCAGCGTTGTGGGACACCACACCGGGGAGCTGTTTTTT.

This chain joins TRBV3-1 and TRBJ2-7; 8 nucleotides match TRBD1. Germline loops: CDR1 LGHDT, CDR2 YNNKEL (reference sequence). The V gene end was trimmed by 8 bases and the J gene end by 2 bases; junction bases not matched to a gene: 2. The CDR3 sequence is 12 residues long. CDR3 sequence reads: CASGQGTYEQYF. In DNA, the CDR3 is TGTGCCAGCGGACAGGGAACCTACGAGCAGTACTTC.

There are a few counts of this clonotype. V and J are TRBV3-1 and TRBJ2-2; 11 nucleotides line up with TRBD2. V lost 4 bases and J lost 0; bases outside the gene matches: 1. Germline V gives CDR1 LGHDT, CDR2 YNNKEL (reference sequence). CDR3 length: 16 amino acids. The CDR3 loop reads CASSPGLAANTGELFF. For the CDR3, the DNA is TGTGCCAGCAGCCCGGGACTAGCGGCGAACACCGGGGAGCTGTTTTTT.

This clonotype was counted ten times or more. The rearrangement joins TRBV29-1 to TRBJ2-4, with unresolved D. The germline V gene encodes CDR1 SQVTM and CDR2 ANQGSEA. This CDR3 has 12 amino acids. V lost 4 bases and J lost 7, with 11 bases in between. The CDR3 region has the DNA TGCAGCGTTGGCCAGCAAGGGAACATTCAGTACTTC. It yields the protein CSVGQQGNIQYF.

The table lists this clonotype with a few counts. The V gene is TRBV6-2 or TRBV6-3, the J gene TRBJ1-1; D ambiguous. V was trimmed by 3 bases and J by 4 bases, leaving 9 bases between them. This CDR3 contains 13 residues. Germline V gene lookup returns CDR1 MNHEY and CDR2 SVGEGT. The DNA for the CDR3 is TGTGCCAGCAGTTATTTGGGGTCCACTGAAGCTTTCTTT. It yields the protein CASSYLGSTEAFF.

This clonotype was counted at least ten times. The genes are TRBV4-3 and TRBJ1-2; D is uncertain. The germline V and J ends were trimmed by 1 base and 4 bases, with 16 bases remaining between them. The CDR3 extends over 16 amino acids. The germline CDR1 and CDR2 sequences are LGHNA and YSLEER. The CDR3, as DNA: TGCGCCAGCAGCCAAGGTGCCGGCGGATTGTCCTATGGCTACACCTTC. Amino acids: CASSQGAGGLSYGYTF.